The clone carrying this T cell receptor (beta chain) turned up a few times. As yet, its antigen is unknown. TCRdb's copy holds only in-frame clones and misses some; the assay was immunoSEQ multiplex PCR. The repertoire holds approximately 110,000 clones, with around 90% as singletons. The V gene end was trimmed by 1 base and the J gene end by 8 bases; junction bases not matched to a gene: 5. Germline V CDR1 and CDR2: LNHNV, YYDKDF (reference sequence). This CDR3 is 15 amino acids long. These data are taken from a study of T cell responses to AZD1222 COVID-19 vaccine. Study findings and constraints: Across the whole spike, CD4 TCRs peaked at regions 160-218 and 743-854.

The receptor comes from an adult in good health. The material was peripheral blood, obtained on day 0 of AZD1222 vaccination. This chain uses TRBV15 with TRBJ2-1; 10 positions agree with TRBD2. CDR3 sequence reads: CATSRVASGSDEQFF. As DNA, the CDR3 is TGTGCCACCAGCAGAGTGGCTAGCGGGAGTGATGAGCAGTTCTTC.